These 20 T cell receptor beta chains share one sample of origin, sequenced in a study of blood T cell repertoires in COVID-19. Measured with immunoSEQ multiplex PCR; TCRdb has only the in-frame clones, and not every one. The sample comprises tens of thousands of clones, roughly nine tenths of which are singletons, and about a sixth rests with the top ten. Material for sequencing was peripheral blood. Receptors were obtained from a woman aged 25 to 39 in a cohort sampled during active COVID-19.

V is TRBV10-1 and J is TRBJ2-5; tentative D call: TRBD2 (6 bases). V lost 2 bases and J 7 bases, leaving 11 bases between the germline ends. This CDR3 has 13 residues. CDR1 is WNHNN and CDR2 is SYGVQD in the germline V gene (reference sequence). The CDR3 is CASSEARRGTQYF. The CDR3 coding sequence is TGCGCCAGCAGTGAGGCCAGGCGGGGGACCCAGTACTTC.

This clone was counted only a few times. This chain uses TRBV6-1 with TRBJ1-2; D gene unclear. The CDR3 is 12 amino acids. The germline gives CDR1 MNHNS, CDR2 SASEGT. Trimming removed 2 bases from V and 4 bases from J, with 5 bases in between. The CDR3 bases are TGTGCCAGCAGTGAATTCGTCTATGGCTACACCTTC. It encodes CASSEFVYGYTF.

This chain links TRBV30 with TRBJ2-3; the D gene is possibly TRBD1 (6 bases). The V gene lost 0 bases and the J gene lost 3 bases, with 16 bases spanning the gap. From germline, CDR1 is GTSNPN and CDR2 SVGIG (reference sequence). CDR3 length: 16 amino acids. The CDR3 is CAWSVNRGRETDTQYF. The CDR3 DNA reads TGTGCCTGGAGTGTGAATAGGGGGAGAGAGACAGATACGCAGTATTTT.

A single count supports this clone. V usage is TRBV7-3 and J usage is TRBJ2-1; the match to TRBD2 covers 8 bases. The CDR3 is made up of 16 amino acids. Germline CDR1 is SGHTA and CDR2 is FQGTGA. Trimming cost V 5 bases and J 6 bases; bases outside gene matches: 12. This CDR3 is CASSPRLARGGNEQFF. The CDR3 bases are TGTGCCAGCAGCCCGCGACTAGCGAGAGGGGGCAATGAGCAGTTCTTC. The full variable domain, in which reference TRBV7-3 and TRBJ2-1 provide the parts outside the CDR3, is GAGVSQTPSNKVTEKGKYVELRCDPISGHTALYWYRQSLGQGPEFLIYFQGTGAADDSGLPNDRFFAVRPEGSVSTLKIQRTERGDSAVYLCASSPRLARGGNEQFFGPGTRLTVL.

The CDR3 region has the DNA TGTGCCTGGAGTTCGCCATGGACCAGGACTAGCGGGATCGATGAGCAGTTCTTC. This translates into CAWSSPWTRTSGIDEQFF. The chain recombines TRBV30 with TRBJ2-1, with TRBD2 matching 12 bases. V dropped 2 bases and J dropped 8; count of bases not matched to a gene: 16. Germline CDR1 reads GTSNPN; CDR2 reads SVGIG (reference sequence). CDR3 size: 18 residues.

This chain links TRBV9 with TRBJ2-7, with 9 bases identical to TRBD1. The V gene end was trimmed by 2 bases and the J gene end by 3 bases; junction bases not matched to a gene: 9. In germline, CDR1 is SGDLS, CDR2 YYNGEE. The CDR3 has 16 amino acids. CDR3 loop: CASSVQTGGVGYEQYF. For the CDR3, the DNA is TGTGCCAGCAGCGTTCAGACAGGGGGGGTAGGCTACGAGCAGTACTTC.

The J gene is TRBJ1-4, the V gene TRBV27; perhaps TRBD1 as D (6 bases). V was clipped by 2 bases and J by 2 bases, with 15 bases between them. This CDR3 is 17 amino acids long. Germline V gene data show CDR1 as MNHEY and CDR2 as SMNVEV (reference sequence). CDR3 DNA: TGTGCCAGCAGTTTAATACAGGGAGGGGGTACTAATGAAAAACTGTTTTTT. Its protein product is CASSLIQGGGTNEKLFF.

This clone showed up just a few times. The gene calls are TRBV2 and TRBJ1-1; TRBD1 matches at 10 bases. Per germline, CDR1 SNHLY and CDR2 FYNNEI. There are 14 residues in the CDR3. The V and J ends lost 5 bases and 6 bases, in that order; junction bases with no gene match: 6. DNA of the CDR3: TGTGCCAGCAGTAGGGACAGGGGAGGTTCTGAAGCTTTCTTT. This encodes CASSRDRGGSEAFF. The full variable domain, with the rest looked up from reference TRBV2 and TRBJ1-1, is EPEVTQTPSHQVTQMGQEVILRCVPISNHLYFYWYRQILGQKVEFLVSFYNNEISEKSEIFDDQFSVERPDGSNFTLKIRSTKLEDSAMYFCASSRDRGGSEAFFGQGTRLTVV.

Only a few counts were recorded for this clone. The chain uses TRBV6-4 and TRBJ2-7, with 8 bases lining up with TRBD1. CDR1 is MRHNA and CDR2 is SNTAGT in the germline V gene. CDR3 size: 12 residues. The J segment lost 3 bases and the V segment lost 9 bases, leaving 4 bases of the junction unmatched. The CDR3 here is CARDRAIYEQYF. CDR3 DNA: TGTGCCAGGGACAGGGCAATCTACGAGCAGTACTTC.

This clone was picked up a small number of times. The rearrangement links TRBV7-9 to TRBJ2-7; D may be TRBD1 (5 bases). With 5 bases removed from V and 2 bases from J, the gap between germline ends came to 16 bases. The CDR3 covers 15 residues. In germline, CDR1 is SEHNR, CDR2 FQNEAQ (reference sequence). The CDR3 DNA sequence: TGTGCCAGCAGCCCCAAGAGTACAGGCACCTACGAGCAGTACTTC. Translating it yields CASSPKSTGTYEQYF.

The rearrangement links TRBV11-2 to TRBJ2-7; TRBD1 agrees at 8 bases. Germline V gene lookup returns CDR1 SGHAT and CDR2 FQNNGV. CDR3 length: 15 residues. V was clipped by 0 bases and J by 5 bases; unmatched bases: 6. DNA for the CDR3: TGTGCCAGCAGCTTAGATCGCAGGGGGCAAGACGAGCAGTACTTC. Translated, it gives CASSLDRRGQDEQYF.

The chain carries TRBV5-1 and TRBJ2-3; 7 bases map to TRBD2. Trimming took 7 bases from V and 6 from J; bases not matched to a gene: 11. The CDR3 contains 14 residues. Germline lookup yields CDR1 SGHRS and CDR2 YFSETQ. CDR3 in amino acids: CASAQGGTIDTQYF. The CDR3 DNA reads TGCGCCAGCGCCCAGGGAGGGACCATCGATACGCAGTATTTT.

The V gene is TRBV6-4, the J gene TRBJ2-3; D unclear. Trimming took off 3 bases at V and 1 base at J, with 8 bases between the two ends. Germline V gives CDR1 MRHNA, CDR2 SNTAGT. The CDR3 runs 14 residues. The CDR3 here is CASSESPGTDTQYF. The CDR3 nucleotides are TGTGCCAGCAGTGAATCCCCCGGCACAGATACGCAGTATTTT.

J is TRBJ2-2 and V is TRBV6-1; perhaps TRBD2 as D (6 bases). V lost 3 bases and J 4 bases, leaving 12 bases between the germline ends. This CDR3 has 15 residues. Germline assignment: CDR1 MNHNS and CDR2 SASEGT. The CDR3 bases are TGTGCCAGCAGTGATTCCAGGAGGGGCACCGGGGAGCTGTTTTTT. This encodes CASSDSRRGTGELFF.

The chain employs TRBV18 and TRBJ1-2, with D unclear. V dropped 3 bases and J dropped 3 bases, with 8 bases sitting between them. The CDR3 length is 13 residues. Per germline, CDR1 KGHSH and CDR2 LQKENI. CDR3 loop: CASSPFGDYGYTF. The CDR3 DNA reads as TGTGCCAGCTCACCTTTCGGGGACTATGGCTACACCTTC.

In its sample, this clone was seen once. This chain connects TRBV5-1 to TRBJ2-1; 9 bases are a match to TRBD2. The junction had 5 bases not matched to a gene; V was cut back by 7 bases and J by 3 bases. CDR3 length equals 14 residues. CDR1 is SGHRS, CDR2 YFSETQ, per germline. The CDR3 region is CASAREGNYNEQFF. The CDR3 nucleotides read TGCGCCAGCGCGCGGGAGGGAAACTACAATGAGCAGTTCTTC.

The rearrangement joins TRBV12-3 or TRBV12-4 to TRBJ1-1; D remains unclear. The V end was cut by 7 bases, the J end by 9 bases, with 15 bases between. The CDR3 is 12 amino acids. The CDR3 spells CASTPQRGKAFF. For the CDR3, the DNA is TGTGCCAGCACTCCCCAGCGGGGTAAAGCTTTCTTT.

This chain connects TRBV27 to TRBJ1-5; 8 bases agree with TRBD1. This CDR3 has 16 residues. The germline V gene has CDR1 MNHEY and CDR2 SMNVEV (reference sequence). V was clipped by 5 bases and J by 4 bases; unmatched bases: 10. The CDR3 is CASSLRPTGGNQPQHF. For the CDR3, the DNA is TGTGCCAGCAGTCTCCGCCCCACAGGGGGGAATCAGCCCCAGCATTTT.

This clone was observed a few times. CDR3 nucleotides: TGTGCCAGCAGCCAACAATATGGCTACACCTTC. It codes for CASSQQYGYTF. This chain links TRBV3-1 (or the pseudogene TRBV3-2) with TRBJ1-2; D unclear. The length of the CDR3 is 11 residues. V lost 2 bases and J lost 5, with 3 bases in between. Germline loops: CDR1 LGHDT, CDR2 YNNKEL (reference sequence).

This chain joins TRBV3-1 (or the pseudogene TRBV3-2) and TRBJ2-3; tentative D call: TRBD1 (6 bases). The CDR3 length is 15 residues. Trimming left V 3 bases short and J 2 bases short, with 12 bases between. The V gene's germline CDR1 is LGHDT and CDR2 YNNKEL (reference sequence). The CDR3 spells CASSHLQGPTDTQYF. DNA of the CDR3: TGTGCCAGCAGCCACCTACAGGGCCCCACAGATACGCAGTATTTT.